The TCR beta chain described here comes from a study of cytomegalovirus exposure and HLA in healthy donors. The CDR3 sequence is 18 residues long. Germline V gene sequence: CDR1 SGHTA, CDR2 FQGNSA. V shed 0 bases, J shed 0 bases, and the junction held 7 bases outside the gene matches. Concerning this clone: Its cognate antigen is unknown.

Study-wide points: The study flagged about 150 TCR beta chains as cytomegalovirus-associated.

Primers included in the PCR were 60 Vbeta and 13 Jbeta primers. Measured with immunoSEQ multiplex PCR; TCRdb has only the in-frame clones, and not every one. Here the sample spans under 150,000 clones, approximately 80% being singletons. This chain connects TRBV7-2 to TRBJ2-1, with 8 positions matching TRBD2. This receptor was obtained from a man aged 50 to 59 in good health and CMV-seronegative. The specimen sequenced was PBMCs. CDR3 protein: CASSLAGGRSSSYNEQFF. In nucleotides, the CDR3 is TGTGCCAGCAGCTTAGCGGGCGGGAGGTCGAGCTCCTACAATGAGCAGTTCTTC.